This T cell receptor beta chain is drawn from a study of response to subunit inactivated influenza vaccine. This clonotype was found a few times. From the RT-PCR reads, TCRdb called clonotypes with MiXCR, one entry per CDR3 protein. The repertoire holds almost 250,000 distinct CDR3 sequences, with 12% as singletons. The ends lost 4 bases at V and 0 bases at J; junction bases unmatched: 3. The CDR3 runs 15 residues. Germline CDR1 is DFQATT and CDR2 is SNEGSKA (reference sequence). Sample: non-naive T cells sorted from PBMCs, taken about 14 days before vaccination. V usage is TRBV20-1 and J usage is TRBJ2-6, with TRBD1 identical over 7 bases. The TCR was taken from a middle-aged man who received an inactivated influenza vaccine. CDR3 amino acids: CSANRGRSGANVLTF. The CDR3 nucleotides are TGCAGTGCTAACAGGGGCCGCTCTGGGGCCAACGTCCTGACTTTC.